The rows below give T cell receptor beta chains drawn from one sample of a study of control samples from healthy donors and cancer patients. Sequenced by immunoSEQ multiplex PCR; TCRdb stores in-frame clones only, minus some. The sample lists 46,000 or so clones; approximately 92% were seen once. The sequenced material came from PBMCs. The source of these receptors is a man aged 30 to 39 with colorectal cancer. Both conserved end residues are part of each CDR3. Fields, in order: CDR3 protein, CDR3 DNA, J gene, V gene, clone size, D gene. A D gene is named only where the DNA matches it firmly. Where a row states a size, it is once, few, many or the class of an expanded clone; other rows omit it.

CSGGGTVTNEQFF TGCAGCGGAGGGGGGACAGTGACCAATGAGCAGTTCTTC TRBJ2-1 TRBV29-1 - -
CASSPRGSATDTQYF TGTGCCAGCAGCCCCAGGGGCAGCGCCACAGATACGCAGTATTTT TRBJ2-3 TRBV9 - -
CASSYGRGPGELFF TGTGCCAGCAGTTATGGCAGGGGCCCGGGGGAGCTGTTTTTT TRBJ2-2 TRBV6-5 - -
CASSPRAGGSYNEQFF TGTGCCAGCAGCCCGCGAGCGGGGGGCTCCTACAATGAGCAGTTCTTC TRBJ2-1 TRBV2 - TRBD2
CAISQAGGGQQNTEAFF TGTGCCATCAGCCAGGCCGGGGGCGGACAACAGAACACTGAAGCTTTCTTT TRBJ1-1 TRBV10-3 once -
CASNDRVQFF TGTGCCAGCAACGACAGGGTGCAGTTCTTC TRBJ2-1 TRBV7-9 - TRBD1
CASSFGTDNTGELFF TGTGCCAGCAGCTTCGGGACAGATAACACCGGGGAGCTGTTTTTT TRBJ2-2 TRBV5-4 - TRBD1
CASSYTVNQPQHF TGTGCCAGCAGTTACACAGTAAATCAGCCCCAGCATTTT TRBJ1-5 TRBV6-6 - -
CASSQGGLPYNEQFF TGCGCCAGCAGCCAAGGCGGGCTCCCTTACAATGAGCAGTTCTTC TRBJ2-1 TRBV4-3 - -
CASSPSLQGWNGYTF TGTGCCAGCAGCCCCTCTCTTCAGGGTTGGAATGGCTACACCTTC TRBJ1-2 TRBV14 - -
CASSQESGAYEQYF TGTGCCAGCAGCCAAGAAAGCGGAGCCTACGAGCAGTACTTC TRBJ2-7 TRBV3-1/TRBV3-2 - -
CASSSRTIVNYGYTF TGTGCCAGCAGTTCCCGGACAATCGTCAACTATGGCTACACCTTC TRBJ1-2 TRBV27 - -
CASGRQGAKNIQYF TGTGCCAGTGGTAGGCAGGGGGCCAAAAACATTCAGTACTTC TRBJ2-4 TRBV7-9 - -
CASSIGRVDQPQHF TGTGCCAGTAGTATTGGCCGGGTTGATCAGCCCCAGCATTTT TRBJ1-5 TRBV19 once -
CASSQGSGRDPYNSPLHF TGCGCCAGCAGCCAAGGTTCGGGGAGGGACCCCTATAATTCACCCCTCCACTTT TRBJ1-6 TRBV4-1 - -
CAWSTDSYGYTF TGTGCCTGGAGTACCGACAGCTATGGCTACACCTTC TRBJ1-2 TRBV30 once -
CATSRGGEPFNSPLHF TGTGCCACCAGCAGAGGGGGGGAGCCCTTTAATTCACCCCTCCACTTT TRBJ1-6 TRBV15 - -
CASTLQGEDTYEQYF TGTGCCAGCACCCTACAGGGGGAGGATACCTACGAGCAGTACTTC TRBJ2-7 TRBV7-2 few TRBD1
CASSASWGQETQYF TGTGCCAGCAGTGCTAGTTGGGGTCAAGAGACCCAGTACTTC TRBJ2-5 TRBV25-1 - -
CASSWTGATNEKLFF TGTGCCAGCAGCTGGACAGGGGCTACTAATGAAAAACTGTTTTTT TRBJ1-4 TRBV7-9 - TRBD1
CASSPMTGADNQPQHF TGTGCCAGTAGTCCCATGACAGGGGCCGATAATCAGCCCCAGCATTTT TRBJ1-5 TRBV19 once TRBD1
CASSLMVGGTYNEQFF TGTGCCAGCAGCTTAATGGTCGGGGGTACCTACAATGAGCAGTTCTTC TRBJ2-1 TRBV7-2 - -